The entry below describes one TCR beta chain. Its antigen is as yet unknown. A second PCR of roughly 6 to 12 cycles used a sample-barcoded 5' primer and a J-beta primer mix. One entry per CDR3 protein results from TCRdb running MiXCR on the 5' RACE reads. The data hold around 1,600,000 distinct CDR3 sequences, with approximately 43% observed a single time. Caucasian, healthy and from Russia, the donors were aged between 6 and 90. This entry belongs to a study of blood T cells in healthy people across ages. Study outcomes and limitations: While age rose, TCR beta diversity per million T cells dropped in a roughly linear way. Estimated diversity across one million T cells was deemed an underestimate.

This clonotype originated in a woman aged 18 to 35 in good health. The sequenced sample was blood.

DNA for the CDR3: TGTGCCAGCAGCCTCCGAGTGGGGGCGGCATCCTACGAGCAGTACTTC. This codes for CASSLRVGAASYEQYF. The gene calls are TRBV3-1 and TRBJ2-7, with D perhaps matching TRBD1 (6 bases). The CDR3 contains 16 residues. Germline V lookup: CDR1 LGHDT, CDR2 YNNKEL (reference sequence). Trimming shortened V by 4 bases and J by 1 base, and 17 bases separated the two germline ends.